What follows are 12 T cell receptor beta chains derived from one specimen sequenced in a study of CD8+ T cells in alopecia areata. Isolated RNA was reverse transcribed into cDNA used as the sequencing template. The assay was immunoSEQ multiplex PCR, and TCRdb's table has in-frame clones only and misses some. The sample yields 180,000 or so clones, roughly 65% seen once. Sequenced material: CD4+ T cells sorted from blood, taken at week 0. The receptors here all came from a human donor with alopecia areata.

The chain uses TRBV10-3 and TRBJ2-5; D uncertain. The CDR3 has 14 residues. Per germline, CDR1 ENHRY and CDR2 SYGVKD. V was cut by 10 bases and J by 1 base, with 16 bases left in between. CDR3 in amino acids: CATSLALPQETQYF. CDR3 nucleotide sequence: TGTGCCACCTCGTTAGCTCTCCCCCAAGAGACCCAGTACTTC.

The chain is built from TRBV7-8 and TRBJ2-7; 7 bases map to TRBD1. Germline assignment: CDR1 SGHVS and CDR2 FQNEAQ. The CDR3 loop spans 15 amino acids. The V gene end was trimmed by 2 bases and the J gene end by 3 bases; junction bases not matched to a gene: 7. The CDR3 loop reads CASSLRQGGIYEQYF. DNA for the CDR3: TGTGCCAGCAGCTTACGACAGGGCGGAATCTACGAGCAGTACTTC. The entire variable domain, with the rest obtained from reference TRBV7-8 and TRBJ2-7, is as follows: GAGVSQSPRYKVAKRGQDVALRCDPISGHVSLFWYQQALGQGPEFLTYFQNEAQLDKSGLPSDRFFAERPEGSVSTLKIQRTQQEDSAVYLCASSLRQGGIYEQYFGPGTRLTVT.

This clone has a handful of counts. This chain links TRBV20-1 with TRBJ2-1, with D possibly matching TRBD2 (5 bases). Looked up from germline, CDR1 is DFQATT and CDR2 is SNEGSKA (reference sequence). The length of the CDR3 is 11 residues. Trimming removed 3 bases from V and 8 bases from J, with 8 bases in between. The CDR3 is CSASWGDEQFF. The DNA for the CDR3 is TGCAGTGCTAGTTGGGGAGATGAGCAGTTCTTC.

The CDR3 sequence is CASRRSGTTYEQYF. The CDR3 nucleotides read TGTGCCAGCAGGCGATCCGGGACAACCTACGAGCAGTACTTC. The V and J genes are TRBV13 and TRBJ2-5; D might be TRBD1 (6 bases). The last part of the DNA fits TRBJ2-7 better; the J call may be wrong. Germline V CDR1 and CDR2: PRHDT, FYEKMQ (reference sequence). CDR3 length: 14 amino acids.

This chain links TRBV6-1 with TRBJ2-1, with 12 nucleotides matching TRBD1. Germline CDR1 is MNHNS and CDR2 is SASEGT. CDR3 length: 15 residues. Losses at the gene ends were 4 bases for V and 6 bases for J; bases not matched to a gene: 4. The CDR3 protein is CASSARDRGRNEQFF. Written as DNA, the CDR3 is TGTGCCAGCAGTGCGCGGGACAGGGGGCGCAATGAGCAGTTCTTC.

DNA for the CDR3: TGTGCCTGGAGAGCTCAGGGCCGTTACGAGCAGTACTTC. Translation gives CAWRAQGRYEQYF. V and J are TRBV30 and TRBJ2-7; the D gene is possibly TRBD1 (5 bases). This CDR3 spans 13 amino acids. Germline V gene lookup returns CDR1 GTSNPN and CDR2 SVGIG (reference sequence). The V end was cut by 3 bases, the J end by 4 bases, with 13 bases between.

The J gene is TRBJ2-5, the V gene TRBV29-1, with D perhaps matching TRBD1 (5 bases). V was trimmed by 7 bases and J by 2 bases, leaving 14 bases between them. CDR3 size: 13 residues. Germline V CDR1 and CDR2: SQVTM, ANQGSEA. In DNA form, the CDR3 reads TGCAGCGGAACTGACAGATCGCAAGAGACCCAGTACTTC. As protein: CSGTDRSQETQYF.

CDR3 nucleotide sequence: TGCGCCATGGGGCCGGGACTCCGCTACGAGCAGTACTTC. Translation gives CAMGPGLRYEQYF. The chain links TRBV5-1 to TRBJ2-7; TRBD2 is a possible D gene (6 bases). The germline V gene has CDR1 SGHRS and CDR2 YFSETQ. The CDR3 consists of 13 residues. V was shortened by 9 bases and J by 3 bases, with 16 bases between the two germline ends.

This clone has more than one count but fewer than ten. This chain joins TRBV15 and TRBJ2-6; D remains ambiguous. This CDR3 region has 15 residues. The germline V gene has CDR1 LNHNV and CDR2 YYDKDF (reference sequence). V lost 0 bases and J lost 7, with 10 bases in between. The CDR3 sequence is CATSRDLNLANVLTF. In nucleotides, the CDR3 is TGTGCCACCAGCAGAGATCTTAACCTCGCCAACGTCCTGACTTTC.

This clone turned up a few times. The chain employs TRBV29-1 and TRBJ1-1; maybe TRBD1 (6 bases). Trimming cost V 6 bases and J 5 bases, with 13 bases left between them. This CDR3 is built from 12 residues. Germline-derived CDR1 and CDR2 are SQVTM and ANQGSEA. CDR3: CSVKGGVTEAFF. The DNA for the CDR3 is TGCAGCGTCAAGGGGGGAGTTACTGAAGCTTTCTTT.

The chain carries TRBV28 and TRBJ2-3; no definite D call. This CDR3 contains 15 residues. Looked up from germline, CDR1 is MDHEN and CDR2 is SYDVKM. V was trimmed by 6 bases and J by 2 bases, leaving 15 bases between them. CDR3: CASSPIGRYTDTQYF. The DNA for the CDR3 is TGTGCCAGCAGCCCTATAGGGCGTTACACAGATACGCAGTATTTT.

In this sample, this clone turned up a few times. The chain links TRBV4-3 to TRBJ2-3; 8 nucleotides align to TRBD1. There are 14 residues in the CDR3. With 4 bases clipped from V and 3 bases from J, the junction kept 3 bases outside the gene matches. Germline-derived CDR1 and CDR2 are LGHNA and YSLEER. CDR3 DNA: TGCGCCAGCAGCCGGACAGGGACTACAGATACGCAGTATTTT. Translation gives CASSRTGTTDTQYF.